A single sample is the source of the 8 T cell receptor beta chains below, sequenced in a study of shared clonotypes between healthy human individuals. This table comes from immunoSEQ multiplex PCR, and its TCRdb copy is limited to in-frame clones, with some not included. The sample shows roughly 2,500,000 clones, 93% of them seen only once. The sequencing sample was made of naive CD4+ T cells from PBMCs. Regarding subset: CD45RA+ positively selected. The origin of the receptors is a man aged 18 to 35 in good health. Some clones in this sample may be carry-over from other donors' samples.

This clone was observed once. The V gene is TRBV5-1, the J gene TRBJ1-1; possible D gene TRBD1, 6 bases. Trimming took 1 base from V and 8 from J, leaving 12 bases between them. CDR1 SGHRS and CDR2 YFSETQ come from the germline V gene. This CDR3 contains 13 residues. The CDR3 sequence is CASSLWSQGEAFF. As DNA, the CDR3 is TGCGCCAGCAGCTTGTGGTCACAGGGAGAAGCTTTCTTT.

The chain combines TRBV9 with TRBJ2-3, with D perhaps TRBD1 (5 bases). There are 14 residues in the CDR3. Germline V lookup: CDR1 SGDLS, CDR2 YYNGEE. V was trimmed by 6 bases and J by 10 bases, leaving 21 bases between them. The CDR3 sequence is CASNSVGSRGPQYF. The CDR3 DNA reads TGTGCCAGCAACAGCGTAGGTTCAAGGGGTCCGCAGTATTTT.

V gene TRBV5-1 combines with J gene TRBJ1-1; no clear D. In germline, CDR1 is SGHRS, CDR2 YFSETQ. The CDR3 extends over 17 amino acids. Trimming took 3 bases from V and 1 from J, leaving 19 bases between them. CDR3 sequence reads: CASSWKGPGRENTEAFF. CDR3 bases: TGCGCCAGCAGCTGGAAGGGCCCGGGAAGGGAGAACACTGAAGCTTTCTTT.

The chain is built from TRBV5-1 and TRBJ1-4; D might be TRBD1 (5 bases). CDR3 length equals 15 residues. CDR1 and CDR2 (germline): SGHRS, YFSETQ. Deletions cut 5 bases from V and 6 bases from J, with 17 bases between. The CDR3 DNA reads as TGCGCCAGCAGGGAGGCAGGGCGTGGGGATGAAAAACTGTTTTTT. It codes for CASREAGRGDEKLFF. The entire variable domain, with the rest obtained from reference TRBV5-1 and TRBJ1-4, is as follows: KAGVTQTPRYLIKTRGQQVTLSCSPISGHRSVSWYQQTPGQGLQFLFEYFSETQRNKGNFPGRFSGRQFSNSRSEMNVSTLELGDSALYLCASREAGRGDEKLFFGSGTQLSVL.

V gene TRBV5-8 combines with J gene TRBJ1-2; the D is unclear. CDR3 length equals 14 residues. V shed 4 bases and J shed 7 bases, with 17 bases lying between them. CDR1 SGHTS and CDR2 YDEGEE come from the germline V gene. CDR3 in amino acids: CASSPRLAGSGYTF. The DNA for the CDR3 is TGTGCCAGCAGCCCCCGGTTGGCGGGGAGTGGCTACACCTTC.

The V and J genes are TRBV18 and TRBJ2-3; D remains ambiguous. CDR1 and CDR2 (germline): KGHSH, LQKENI. The V end was cut by 0 bases, the J end by 2 bases, with 6 bases between. This CDR3 is built from 14 residues. Here the CDR3 reads CASSPPEYTDTQYF. The DNA of the CDR3 is TGTGCCAGCTCACCACCGGAGTACACAGATACGCAGTATTTT.

The chain couples TRBV25-1 to TRBJ2-3; D might be TRBD2 (5 bases). V dropped 5 bases and J dropped 1 base, with 13 bases sitting between them. The CDR3 totals 15 residues. The germline V gene has CDR1 MGHDK and CDR2 SYGVNS. CDR3 loop: CASSSEGIRTDTQYF. The CDR3 DNA reads TGTGCCAGCAGTTCCGAGGGCATTCGCACAGATACGCAGTATTTT.

The chain employs TRBV11-1 and TRBJ1-5; D not certain. Trimming removed 5 bases at V and 2 bases at J, with 7 bases between. The CDR3 has 13 residues. From germline, CDR1 is SGHAT and CDR2 FQDESV (reference sequence). The CDR3 reads CASSPSGNQPQHF. The CDR3 DNA sequence: TGTGCCAGCAGCCCAAGTGGCAATCAGCCCCAGCATTTT. Full variable domain (remainder filled in from reference TRBV11-1 and TRBJ1-5): EAEVAQSPRYKITEKSQAVAFWCDPISGHATLYWYRQILGQGPELLVQFQDESVVDDSQLPKDRFSAERLKGVDSTLKIQPAELGDSAMYLCASSPSGNQPQHFGDGTRLSIL.